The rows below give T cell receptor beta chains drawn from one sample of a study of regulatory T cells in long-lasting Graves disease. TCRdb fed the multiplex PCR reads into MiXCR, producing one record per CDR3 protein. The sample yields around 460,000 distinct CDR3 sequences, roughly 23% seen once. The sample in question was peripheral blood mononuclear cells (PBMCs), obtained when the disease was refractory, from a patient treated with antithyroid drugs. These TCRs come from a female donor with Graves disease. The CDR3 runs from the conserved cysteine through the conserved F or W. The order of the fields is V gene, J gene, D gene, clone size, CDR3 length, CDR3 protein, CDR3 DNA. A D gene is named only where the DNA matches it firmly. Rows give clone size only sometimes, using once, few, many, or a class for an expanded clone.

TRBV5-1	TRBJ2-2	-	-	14	CASSPNTGTGELFF	TGCGCCAGCAGCCCGAACACGGGCACCGGGGAGCTGTTTTTT
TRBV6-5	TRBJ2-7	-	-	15	CASSSSRGVSYEQYF	TGTGCCAGCAGTTCTTCCAGGGGGGTCTCCTACGAGCAGTACTTC
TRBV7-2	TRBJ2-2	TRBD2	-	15	CASSISGGDTGELFF	TGTGCCAGCAGCATCAGCGGGGGGGACACCGGGGAGCTGTTTTTT
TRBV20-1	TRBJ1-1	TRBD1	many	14	CSASSGQGGTEAFF	TGCAGTGCTAGCTCAGGACAGGGGGGCACTGAAGCTTTCTTT
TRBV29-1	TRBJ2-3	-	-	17	CSVNYRVVGVHTDTQYF	TGCAGCGTGAATTATCGGGTAGTGGGGGTCCACACAGATACGCAGTATTTT
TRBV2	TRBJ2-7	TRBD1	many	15	CASSGAEGQVAEQYF	TGTGCCAGCAGTGGAGCAGAGGGACAGGTGGCCGAGCAGTACTTC
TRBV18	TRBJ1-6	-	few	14	CASSTQGYDSPLHF	TGTGCCAGCTCCACCCAGGGTTATGATTCACCCCTCCACTTT
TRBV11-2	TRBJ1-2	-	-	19	CASSSFPKGLKFGNYGYTF	TGTGCCAGCAGCTCTTTTCCAAAGGGCCTAAAGTTTGGAAACTATGGCTACACCTTC
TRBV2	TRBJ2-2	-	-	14	CASSERTNTGELFF	TGTGCCAGCAGTGAGAGGACCAACACCGGGGAGCTGTTTTTT
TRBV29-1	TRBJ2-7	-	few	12	CSVEVGEYEQYF	TGCAGCGTGGAAGTGGGGGAGTACGAGCAGTACTTC
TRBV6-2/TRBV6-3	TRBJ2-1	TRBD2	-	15	CASSHLAGVNREQFF	TGTGCCAGCAGTCATCTAGCGGGAGTTAATCGTGAGCAGTTCTTC
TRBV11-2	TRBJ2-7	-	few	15	CASSSGPLSFYEQYF	TGTGCCAGCAGCTCGGGTCCGCTATCTTTCTACGAGCAGTACTTC
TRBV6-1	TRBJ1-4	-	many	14	CASREGATNEKLFF	TGTGCCAGCAGAGAGGGTGCAACTAATGAAAAACTGTTTTTT
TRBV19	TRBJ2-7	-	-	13	CASSAGPVSEQYF	TGTGCCAGTAGTGCCGGACCCGTCTCCGAGCAGTACTTC
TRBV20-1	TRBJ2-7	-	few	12	CSAEDRTYEQYF	TGCAGTGCTGAGGACAGAACCTACGAGCAGTACTTC
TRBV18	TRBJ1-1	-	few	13	CASSEDPIAEAFF	TGTGCCAGCTCCGAGGACCCGATTGCTGAAGCTTTCTTT
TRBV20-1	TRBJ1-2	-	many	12	CSAQRGAYGYTF	TGCAGTGCGCAGAGGGGGGCCTATGGCTACACCTTC
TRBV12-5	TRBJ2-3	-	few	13	CASGLVRADTQYF	TGTGCTAGTGGTTTGGTACGGGCAGATACGCAGTATTTT
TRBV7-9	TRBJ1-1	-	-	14	CASSLEGRRGEAFF	TGTGCCAGCAGCTTAGAGGGCAGGCGCGGCGAAGCTTTCTTT
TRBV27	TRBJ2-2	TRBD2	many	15	CASTISGGGHGELFF	TGTGCCAGCACCATTAGCGGGGGCGGACACGGGGAGCTGTTTTTT
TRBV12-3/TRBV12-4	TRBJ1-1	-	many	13	CASSRRVSSEAFF	TGTGCCAGCAGTCGAAGGGTGAGCTCTGAAGCTTTCTTT
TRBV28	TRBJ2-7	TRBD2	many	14	CASRVAGGVYEQYF	TGTGCCAGCAGGGTAGCGGGAGGGGTCTACGAGCAGTACTTC
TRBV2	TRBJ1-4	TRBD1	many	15	CASSTPGQGIEKLFF	TGTGCCAGCAGTACCCCGGGACAGGGGATTGAAAAACTGTTTTTT
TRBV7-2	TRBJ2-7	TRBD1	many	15	CASSRQGQGLFEQYF	TGTGCCAGCAGTCGCCAAGGACAGGGCCTCTTCGAGCAGTACTTC
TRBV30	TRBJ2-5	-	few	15	CAWWPRDRGGETQYF	TGTGCCTGGTGGCCCCGAGACAGGGGAGGGGAGACCCAGTACTTC
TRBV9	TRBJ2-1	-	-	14	CASSVGVGTYEQFF	TGTGCCAGCAGCGTAGGTGTCGGAACCTACGAGCAGTTCTTC
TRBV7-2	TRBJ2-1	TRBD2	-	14	CASSFGGVVGEQFF	TGTGCCAGCAGCTTTGGGGGGGTAGTAGGTGAGCAGTTCTTC
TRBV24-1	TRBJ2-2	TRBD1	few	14	CATSGQGGTGELFF	TGTGCCACCAGTGGACAGGGGGGGACCGGGGAGCTGTTTTTT
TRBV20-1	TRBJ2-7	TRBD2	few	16	CSAIPSLAGVSYEQYF	TGCAGTGCCATCCCCTCACTAGCGGGCGTCTCCTACGAGCAGTACTTC
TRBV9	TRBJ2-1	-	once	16	CASSPSRWAGHNEQFF	TGTGCCAGCAGCCCTTCTCGGTGGGCGGGCCACAATGAGCAGTTCTTC
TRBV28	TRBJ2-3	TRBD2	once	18	CASSNIVGTRRATDTQYF	TGTGCCAGCAGTAACATTGTGGGGACTAGGAGAGCGACAGATACGCAGTATTTT
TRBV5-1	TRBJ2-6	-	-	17	CASSRGTASSGANVLTF	TGCGCCAGCTCTCGGGGGACAGCTAGCTCTGGGGCCAACGTCCTGACTTTC
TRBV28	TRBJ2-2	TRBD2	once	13	CASKSGRGGGLFF	TGTGCCAGTAAAAGCGGGAGAGGCGGGGGGCTGTTTTTT
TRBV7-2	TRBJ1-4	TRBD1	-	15	CASSSRTGGNEKLFF	TGTGCCAGCAGCTCCCGGACAGGGGGAAACGAAAAACTGTTTTTT
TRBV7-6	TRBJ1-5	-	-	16	CASSPGVGAGDQPQHF	TGTGCCAGCAGCCCAGGTGTCGGAGCCGGCGATCAGCCCCAGCATTTT
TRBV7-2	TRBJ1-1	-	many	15	CASSLGTGLNTEAFF	TGTGCCAGCAGCTTAGGTACAGGGTTGAACACTGAAGCTTTCTTT
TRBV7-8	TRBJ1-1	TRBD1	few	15	CASSLVGQGETEAFF	TGTGCCAGCAGCTTAGTTGGTCAGGGGGAGACTGAAGCTTTCTTT
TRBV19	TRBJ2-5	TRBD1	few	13	CASRTGTRETQYF	TGTGCCAGTAGGACAGGGACCCGTGAGACCCAGTACTTC
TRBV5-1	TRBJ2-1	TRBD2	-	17	CASSLVETSGGGNEQFF	TGCGCCAGCAGCTTGGTCGAGACTAGCGGGGGGGGGAATGAGCAGTTCTTC
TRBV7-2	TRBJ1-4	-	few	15	CASSLAGDNGEKLFF	TGTGCCAGCAGCTTAGCGGGGGATAATGGCGAAAAACTGTTTTTT
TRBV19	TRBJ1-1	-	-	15	CASSLGGVGITEAFF	TGTGCCAGTAGTCTCGGGGGGGTTGGGATCACTGAAGCTTTCTTT
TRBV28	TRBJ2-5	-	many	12	CASSFRGETQYF	TGTGCCAGCAGTTTTCGAGGGGAGACCCAGTACTTC
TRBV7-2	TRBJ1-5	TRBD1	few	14	CASTQGYSNQPQHF	TGTGCCAGTACACAGGGGTATAGCAATCAGCCCCAGCATTTT
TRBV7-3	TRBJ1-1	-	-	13	CASRKQEDTEAFF	TGTGCCAGCAGGAAACAAGAGGACACTGAAGCTTTCTTT
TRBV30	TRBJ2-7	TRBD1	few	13	CAWSRQGNGEQYF	TGTGCCTGGAGCAGACAGGGGAATGGTGAGCAGTACTTC
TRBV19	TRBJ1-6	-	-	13	CASSTVELGTLHF	TGTGCCAGTAGTACCGTAGAACTTGGAACCCTCCACTTT
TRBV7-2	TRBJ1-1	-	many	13	CASSLTQGHEAFF	TGTGCCAGCAGCTTAACCCAGGGTCATGAAGCTTTCTTT
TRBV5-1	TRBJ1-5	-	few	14	CASSLLQGGQPQHF	TGCGCCAGCAGCTTGTTACAGGGCGGGCAGCCCCAGCATTTT
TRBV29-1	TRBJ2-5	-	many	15	CSVEGPTDPREAQYF	TGCAGCGTTGAAGGCCCGACGGACCCAAGAGAGGCCCAGTACTTC
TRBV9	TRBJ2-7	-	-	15	CASSVERESTYEQYF	TGTGCCAGCAGCGTAGAACGGGAGTCTACCTACGAGCAGTACTTC
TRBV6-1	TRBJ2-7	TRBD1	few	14	CASMRGQGAYEQYF	TGTGCCAGCATGAGGGGACAGGGGGCCTACGAGCAGTACTTC
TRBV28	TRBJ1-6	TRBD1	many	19	CASSLYSQTGALKNSPLHF	TGTGCCAGCAGTTTATATTCTCAGACAGGGGCACTTAAGAATTCACCCCTCCACTTT
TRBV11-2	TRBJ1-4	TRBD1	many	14	CASSKGQGRQKLFF	TGTGCCAGCAGCAAGGGACAGGGTCGGCAAAAACTGTTTTTT